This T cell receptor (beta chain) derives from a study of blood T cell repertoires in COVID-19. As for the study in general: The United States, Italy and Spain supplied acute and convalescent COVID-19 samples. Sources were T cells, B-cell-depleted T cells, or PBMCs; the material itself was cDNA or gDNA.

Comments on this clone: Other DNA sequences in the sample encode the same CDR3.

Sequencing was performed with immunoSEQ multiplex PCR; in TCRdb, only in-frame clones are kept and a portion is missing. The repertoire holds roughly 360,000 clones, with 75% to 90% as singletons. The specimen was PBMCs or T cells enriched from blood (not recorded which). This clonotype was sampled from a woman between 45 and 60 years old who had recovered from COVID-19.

The CDR3 protein is CASSLAELAGEKLFF. CDR3 coding DNA: TGTGCCAGCAGCTTAGCGGAATTAGCGGGAGAAAAACTGTTTTTT. The rearrangement joins TRBV7-9 to TRBJ1-4; no definite D call. There are 15 residues in the CDR3. CDR1 SEHNR and CDR2 FQNEAQ come from the germline V gene (reference sequence). The V gene lost 0 bases and the J gene lost 8 bases, with 13 bases spanning the gap.